The entry that follows covers one TCR beta chain sequence. What it recognizes is unknown. CDR1 is MNHNS and CDR2 is SASEGT in the germline V gene. J was trimmed by 1 base and V by 0 bases; bases with no gene match: 0. The CDR3 totals 15 residues. The data belong to a study of T cells in localized non-small cell lung cancer. Study-level results: Tumor showed lower T cell clonality than uninvolved adjacent lung, where it was highest. Higher T cell density in the blood was associated with longer overall survival, whereas higher adjacent-lung clonality associated with shorter survival. Adjacent lung exhibited a median of 57 among the 100 most abundant tumor clones. Heterogeneity is still possible, as just one tumor region was sequenced.

The repertoire was sequenced with immunoSEQ multiplex PCR; TCRdb's copy has only in-frame clones and lacks some. This table has some 2,600 clones, 20% to 25% appearing once. The specimen was lung tumor tissue, collected before any cancer treatment. The sequence was collected from an older female donor with stage I lung adenocarcinoma. V gene TRBV6-1 combines with J gene TRBJ2-7; 10 bases fit TRBD1. The CDR3 sequence: CASSEAGQGSYEQYF. The CDR3 coding sequence is TGTGCCAGCAGTGAAGCGGGACAGGGGTCCTACGAGCAGTACTTC.